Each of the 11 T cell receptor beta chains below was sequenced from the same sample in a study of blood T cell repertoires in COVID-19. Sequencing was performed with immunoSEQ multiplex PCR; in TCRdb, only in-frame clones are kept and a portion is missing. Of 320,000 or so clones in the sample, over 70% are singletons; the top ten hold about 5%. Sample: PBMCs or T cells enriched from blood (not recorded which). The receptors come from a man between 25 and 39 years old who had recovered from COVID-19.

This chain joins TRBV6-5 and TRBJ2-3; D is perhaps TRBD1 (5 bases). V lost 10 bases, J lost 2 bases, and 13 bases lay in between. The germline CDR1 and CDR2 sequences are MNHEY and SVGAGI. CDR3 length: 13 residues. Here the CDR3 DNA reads TGTGCCACCATGACAGAGTTCACAGATACGCAGTATTTT. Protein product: CATMTEFTDTQYF.

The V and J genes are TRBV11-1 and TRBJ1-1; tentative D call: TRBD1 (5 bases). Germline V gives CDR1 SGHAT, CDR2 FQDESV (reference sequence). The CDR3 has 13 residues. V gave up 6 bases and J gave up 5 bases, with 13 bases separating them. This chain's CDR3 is CASSNQGTTEAFF. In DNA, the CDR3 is TGTGCCAGCAGTAACCAGGGCACAACTGAAGCTTTCTTT.

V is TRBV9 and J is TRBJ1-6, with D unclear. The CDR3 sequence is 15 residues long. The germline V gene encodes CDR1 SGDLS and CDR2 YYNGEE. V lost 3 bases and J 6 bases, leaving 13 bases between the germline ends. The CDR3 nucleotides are TGTGCCAGCAGCGCCCGGGAGATGATTAATTCACCCCTCCACTTT. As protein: CASSAREMINSPLHF.

Here the CDR3 DNA reads TGTGCCTGGAGTACAAAAACAGGAGACACTGAAGCTTTCTTT. This encodes CAWSTKTGDTEAFF. V and J are TRBV30 and TRBJ1-1, with D possibly TRBD1 on 5 matching bases. V dropped 2 bases and J dropped 3 bases, with 13 bases sitting between them. The CDR3 has 14 amino acids. From germline, CDR1 is GTSNPN and CDR2 SVGIG (reference sequence).

CDR3 DNA sequence: TGCGCCAGCAGCCTCCGGGACAGGGGATCAGATACGCAGTATTTT. Encoded protein: CASSLRDRGSDTQYF. The chain links TRBV5-1 to TRBJ2-3; TRBD1 matches 10 bases. The CDR3 extends over 15 amino acids. Germline assignment: CDR1 SGHRS and CDR2 YFSETQ. The trim removed 4 bases at V and 4 bases at J, leaving 6 bases unmatched.

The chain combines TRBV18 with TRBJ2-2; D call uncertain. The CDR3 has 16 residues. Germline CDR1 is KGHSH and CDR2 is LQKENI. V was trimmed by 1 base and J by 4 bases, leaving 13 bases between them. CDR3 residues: CASSPQSLSGTGELFF. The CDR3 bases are TGTGCCAGCTCACCACAGTCCTTGTCGGGCACCGGGGAGCTGTTTTTT.

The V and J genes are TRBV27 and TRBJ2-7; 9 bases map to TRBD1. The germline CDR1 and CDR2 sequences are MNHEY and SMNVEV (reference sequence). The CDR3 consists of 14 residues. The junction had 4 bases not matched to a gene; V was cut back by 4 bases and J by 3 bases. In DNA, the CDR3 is TGTGCCAGCAGTTCCCTGGACAGGGGCTACGAGCAGTACTTC. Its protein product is CASSSLDRGYEQYF.

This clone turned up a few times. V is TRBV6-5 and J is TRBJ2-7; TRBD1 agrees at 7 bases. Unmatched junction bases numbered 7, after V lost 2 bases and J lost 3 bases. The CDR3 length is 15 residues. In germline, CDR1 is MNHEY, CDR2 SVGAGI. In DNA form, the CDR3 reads TGTGCCAGCAGTTACGGACAGGCTGGGGTCTACGAGCAGTACTTC. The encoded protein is CASSYGQAGVYEQYF.

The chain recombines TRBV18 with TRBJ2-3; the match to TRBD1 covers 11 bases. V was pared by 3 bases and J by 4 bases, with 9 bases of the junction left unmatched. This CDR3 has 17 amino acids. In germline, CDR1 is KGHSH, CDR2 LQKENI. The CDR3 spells CASSPPPGQGVSDTQYF. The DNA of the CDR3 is TGTGCCAGCTCACCTCCTCCGGGACAGGGGGTGTCAGATACGCAGTATTTT.

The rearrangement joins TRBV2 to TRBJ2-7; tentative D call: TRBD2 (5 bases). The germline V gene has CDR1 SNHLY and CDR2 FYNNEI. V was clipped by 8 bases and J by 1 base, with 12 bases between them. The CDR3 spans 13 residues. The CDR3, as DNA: TGTGCCAGCTCACAGCGGAGGTCCTACGAGCAGTACTTC. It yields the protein CASSQRRSYEQYF.

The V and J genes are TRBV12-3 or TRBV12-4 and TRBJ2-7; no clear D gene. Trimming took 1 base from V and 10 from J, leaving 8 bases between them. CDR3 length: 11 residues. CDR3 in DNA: TGTGCCAGCAGTTTAGGAGGTTCACAGTACTTC. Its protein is CASSLGGSQYF.